This record concerns one T cell receptor beta chain sequence. This record belongs to a study of control samples from healthy donors and cancer patients. V was shortened by 9 bases and J by 0 bases, with 14 bases between the two germline ends. CDR3 length equals 14 residues. The germline V gene has CDR1 KGHSH and CDR2 LQKENI. Method: immunoSEQ multiplex PCR; TCRdb's copy keeps in-frame clones and lacks some. Of 130,000 to 150,000 clones in the sample, 91% were seen once. V and J are TRBV18 and TRBJ1-2; tentatively, D is TRBD1 (5 bases). The receptor comes from a young man in good health. The sample comprised blood. The CDR3 DNA is TGTGCCAGTTCCGACAGCTTAACTAACTATGGCTACACCTTC. Translation: CASSDSLTNYGYTF.